A selection of T cell receptor beta chains follows, all from one sample in a study of graft-versus-host responses after intestinal transplantation. TCRdb's table, derived via immunoSEQ multiplex PCR, lists solely in-frame clones and lacks some. This sample has around 19,000 clones, with around 44% found just once. This specimen consisted of alloreactive CD4+ T cells from a mixed lymphocyte reaction culture, obtained before intestinal transplant. All receptors derive from a human patient who received an intestinal transplant. The CDR3 runs from the conserved cysteine through the conserved F or W. D genes are given only for firm matches. Some rows have no size entry. The others give once, few or many, or a class for an expanded clone.

v_call	j_call	d_call	clone_size	cdr3_nt	cdr3_aa
TRBV2	TRBJ1-5	TRBD1	-	TGTGCCAGCCGGGGACAGGGGAGCAATCAGCCCCAGCATTTT	CASRGQGSNQPQHF
TRBV18	TRBJ2-1	-	-	TGTGCCAGCTCACATCCCTACGGTGAGCAGTTCTTC	CASSHPYGEQFF
TRBV4-2	TRBJ2-5	TRBD2	-	TGTGCCAGCAGCCAAGATGAGGCCTTGGGGGGGGAGACCCAGTACTTC	CASSQDEALGGETQYF
TRBV5-1	TRBJ2-4	TRBD1	-	TGCGCCAGCAGCTTGTTTGCAGGGGGCGGCAAAAACATTCAGTACTTC	CASSLFAGGGKNIQYF
TRBV7-3	TRBJ2-1	TRBD1	-	TGTGCCAGCAGCAGAACAGGGGTCGATGAGCAGTTCTTC	CASSRTGVDEQFF
TRBV7-2	TRBJ2-5	-	-	TGTGCCAGCAGCTTTAGACAGGTGTACCAAGAGACCCAGTACTTC	CASSFRQVYQETQYF
TRBV18	TRBJ1-2	-	-	TGTGCCAGCTCACCAAGTCAGGATCCTAACTATGGCTACACCTTC	CASSPSQDPNYGYTF
TRBV7-9	TRBJ2-5	TRBD2	few	TGTGCCAGCAGCCCGCCTGGGGGGGGTGAGACCCAGTACTTC	CASSPPGGGETQYF
TRBV9	TRBJ2-5	TRBD2	-	TGTGCCAGCAGCGTAGGGATAGCGGGGGGGCAAGAGACCCAGTACTTC	CASSVGIAGGQETQYF
TRBV6-6	TRBJ1-5	TRBD1	-	TGTGCCAGCAGTTACCTCGGGCAGGGGGGCAATCAGCCCCAGCATTTT	CASSYLGQGGNQPQHF